The T cell receptor beta chain under discussion was sequenced for a study of T-cell reconstitution after alpha-beta-depleted transplantation in children. This CDR3 is built from 13 residues. The V end was cut by 8 bases, the J end by 6 bases, with 16 bases between. For TCRbeta, the library was prepared with unique molecular identifiers. TCRdb called the PCR reads again in MiXCR, with one record for every CDR3 protein. This table has some 500,000 distinct CDR3 sequences, around 16% appearing once. This clonotype appeared a few times. This chain connects TRBV12-3 or TRBV12-4 to TRBJ1-2; D may be TRBD1 (5 bases). The sample in question was PBMCs from the stem cell graft donor, obtained from the stem cell graft. This clonotype originated in a human donor who donated a stem cell graft to a child with acute lymphoblastic leukemia. CDR3 in amino acids: CASLGGAGHGYTF. The CDR3 bases are TGTGCCAGCCTGGGAGGGGCGGGCCATGGCTACACCTTC.